The clone carrying this T cell receptor beta chain was counted between two and nine times. Its antigen remains unidentified. As to time point: blood at routine non-recurrence follow-up after resection. Whole RNA was taken from tumor, nontumor lung or frozen PBMC; it was then sequenced unsorted. The data belong to a study of spatial heterogeneity in lung cancer. Notes on the study in general: Resection saw ubiquitous expanded tumor TCRs appear in blood more than follow-up did.

Deletions cut 0 bases from V and 3 bases from J, with 12 bases between. CDR1 and CDR2 from the germline V gene are DFQATT and SNEGSKA (reference sequence). The CDR3 has 15 residues. Unique molecular identifiers, one per molecule, were present on every TCR cDNA molecule. A single record per CDR3 protein comes from TCRdb applying MiXCR to the 5' RACE reads. The sample yields some 120,000 distinct CDR3 sequences, 12% seen once. This receptor was obtained from a male donor with early-stage non-small cell lung cancer. The starting material was PBMCs, obtained at follow-up. The V and J genes are TRBV20-1 and TRBJ2-1, with D uncertain. The CDR3 DNA reads TGCAGTGCTAGAGAAAAGGGAATGGGCTACAATGAGCAGTTCTTC. Translation: CSAREKGMGYNEQFF.